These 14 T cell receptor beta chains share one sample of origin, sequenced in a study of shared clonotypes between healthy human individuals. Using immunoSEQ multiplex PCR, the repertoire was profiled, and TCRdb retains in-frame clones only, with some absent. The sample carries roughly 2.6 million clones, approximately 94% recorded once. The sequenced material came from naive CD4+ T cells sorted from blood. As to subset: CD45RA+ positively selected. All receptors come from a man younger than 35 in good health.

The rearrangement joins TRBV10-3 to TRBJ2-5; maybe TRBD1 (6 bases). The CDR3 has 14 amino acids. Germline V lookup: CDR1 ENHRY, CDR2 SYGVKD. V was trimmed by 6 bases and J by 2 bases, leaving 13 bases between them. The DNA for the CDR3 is TGTGCCATCAGCCTCCCCGGACAGCAAGAGACCCAGTACTTC. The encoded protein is CAISLPGQQETQYF.

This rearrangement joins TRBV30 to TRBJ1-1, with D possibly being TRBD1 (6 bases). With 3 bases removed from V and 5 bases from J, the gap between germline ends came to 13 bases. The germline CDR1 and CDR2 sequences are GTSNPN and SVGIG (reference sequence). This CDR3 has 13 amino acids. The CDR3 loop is CAWRGGADTEAFF. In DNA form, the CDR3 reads TGTGCCTGGAGGGGGGGCGCAGATACTGAAGCTTTCTTT.

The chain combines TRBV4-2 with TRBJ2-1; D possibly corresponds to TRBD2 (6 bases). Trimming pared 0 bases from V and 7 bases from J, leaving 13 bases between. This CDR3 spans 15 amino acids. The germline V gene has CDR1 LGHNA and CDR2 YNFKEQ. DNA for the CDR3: TGTGCCAGCAGCCAAGATGGTCGACTAGATAATGAGCAGTTCTTC. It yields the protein CASSQDGRLDNEQFF.

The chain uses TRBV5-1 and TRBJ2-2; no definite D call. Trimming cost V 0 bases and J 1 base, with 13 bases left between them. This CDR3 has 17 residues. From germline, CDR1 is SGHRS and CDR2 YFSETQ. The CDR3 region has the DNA TGCGCCAGCAGCTTGGGGTCCCGGACGCTGAACACCGGGGAGCTGTTTTTT. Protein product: CASSLGSRTLNTGELFF.

CDR3 DNA: TGTGCCAGTATGACAGAGCTCAATCAGCCCCAGCATTTT. This translates into CASMTELNQPQHF. The rearrangement links TRBV2 to TRBJ1-5, with D possibly TRBD1 on 5 matching bases. The CDR3 totals 13 residues. Trimming shortened V by 9 bases and J by 3 bases, and 12 bases separated the two germline ends. Germline loops: CDR1 SNHLY, CDR2 FYNNEI.

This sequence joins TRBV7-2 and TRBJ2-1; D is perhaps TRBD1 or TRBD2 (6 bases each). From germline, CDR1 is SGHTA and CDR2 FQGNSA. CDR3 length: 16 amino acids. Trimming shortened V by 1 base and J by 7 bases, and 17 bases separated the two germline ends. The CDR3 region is CASSLGSGGLGNEQFF. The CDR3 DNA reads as TGTGCCAGCAGCTTAGGGTCCGGGGGCCTGGGGAATGAGCAGTTCTTC.

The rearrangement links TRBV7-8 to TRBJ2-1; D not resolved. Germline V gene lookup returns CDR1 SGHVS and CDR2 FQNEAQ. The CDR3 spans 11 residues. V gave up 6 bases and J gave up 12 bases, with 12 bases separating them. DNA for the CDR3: TGTGCCAGCAGACAGACGAGTGGGCAGTTCTTC. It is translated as CASRQTSGQFF.

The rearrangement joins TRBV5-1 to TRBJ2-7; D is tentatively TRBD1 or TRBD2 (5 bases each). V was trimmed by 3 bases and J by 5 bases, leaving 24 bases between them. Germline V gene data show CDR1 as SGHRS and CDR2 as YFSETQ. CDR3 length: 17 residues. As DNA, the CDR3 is TGCGCCAGCAGCTCCTGGGGTAAGGGACCTTCGGGCCACGAGCAGTACTTC. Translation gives CASSSWGKGPSGHEQYF.

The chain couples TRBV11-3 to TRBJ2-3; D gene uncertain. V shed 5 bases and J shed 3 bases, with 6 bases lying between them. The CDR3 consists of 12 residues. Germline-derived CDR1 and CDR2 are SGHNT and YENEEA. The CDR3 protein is CASSPTTDTQYF. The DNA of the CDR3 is TGTGCCAGCAGCCCCACAACAGATACGCAGTATTTT.

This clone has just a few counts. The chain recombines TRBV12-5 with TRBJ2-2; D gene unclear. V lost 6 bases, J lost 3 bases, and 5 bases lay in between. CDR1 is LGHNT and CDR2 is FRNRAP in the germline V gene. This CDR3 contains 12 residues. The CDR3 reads CASGVDTGELFF. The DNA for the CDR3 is TGTGCTAGTGGGGTAGACACCGGGGAGCTGTTTTTT.

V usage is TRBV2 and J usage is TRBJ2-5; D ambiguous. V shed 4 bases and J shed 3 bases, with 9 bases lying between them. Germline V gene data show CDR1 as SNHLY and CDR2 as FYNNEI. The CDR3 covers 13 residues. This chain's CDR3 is CASSVGGKETQYF. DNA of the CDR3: TGTGCCAGCAGTGTTGGTGGGAAAGAGACCCAGTACTTC.

The CDR3 spells CASSQTSRTGPNTIYF. The CDR3 bases are TGCGCCAGCAGCCAAACCTCTAGGACCGGGCCCAACACCATATATTTT. This chain uses TRBV4-1 with TRBJ1-3; D is ambiguous. Germline assignment: CDR1 MGHRA and CDR2 YSYEKL. The CDR3 sequence is 16 residues long. With 2 bases removed from V and 7 bases from J, the gap between germline ends came to 18 bases.

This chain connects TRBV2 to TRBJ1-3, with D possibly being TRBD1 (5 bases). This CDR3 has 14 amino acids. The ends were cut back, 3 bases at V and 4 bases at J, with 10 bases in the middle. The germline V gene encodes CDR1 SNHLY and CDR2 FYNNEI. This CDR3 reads CASSEAGLGNTIYF. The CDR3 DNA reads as TGTGCCAGCAGTGAGGCAGGGCTAGGAAACACCATATATTTT.

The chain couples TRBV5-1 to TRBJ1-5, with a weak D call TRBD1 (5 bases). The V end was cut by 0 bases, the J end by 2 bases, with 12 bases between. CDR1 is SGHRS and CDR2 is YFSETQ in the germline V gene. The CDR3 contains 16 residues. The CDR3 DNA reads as TGCGCCAGCAGCTTGGATGGGGCGCCAGGCAATCAGCCCCAGCATTTT. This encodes CASSLDGAPGNQPQHF.